These T cell receptor beta chains were read from a single sample in a study of identical twins. Using its own MiXCR run on the 5' RACE reads, TCRdb lists one record per CDR3 protein. Altogether about 200,000 distinct CDR3 sequences are present, roughly 15% being singletons, with the ten largest covering around two fifths. These sequences were also reported in another study, on T cells expressing NK-cell markers.

Specimen: CD8+ T cells sorted from blood. These receptors were collected from a woman between 18 and 29 years old in good health. Each CDR3 is given with its conserved first and last residue. D genes are given only for firm matches. Some rows mark clone size as missing; the rest say once, few, many or name a class of expanded clone.

j_gene,abundance,v_gene,d_gene,CDR3nt,CDR3aa
TRBJ2-7,NA,TRBV25-1,NA,TGTGCCACCTCGGGGGGCTCCTCCTACGAGCAGTACTTC,CATSGGSSYEQYF
TRBJ2-2,few,TRBV27,TRBD2,TGTGCCAGCAGTTTATCGGTCCTAGCGGGAGACACCGGGGAGCTGTTTTTT,CASSLSVLAGDTGELFF
TRBJ2-7,NA,TRBV27,NA,TGTGCCAGCAGTTTATTCGCCACAGACTACGAGCAGTACTTC,CASSLFATDYEQYF
TRBJ1-2,NA,TRBV27,TRBD1,TGTGCCAGCAGAGAACCCAGGGGGCTTGGCTATGGCTACACCTTC,CASREPRGLGYGYTF
TRBJ2-2,few,TRBV3-1,NA,TGTGCCAGCAGCCAAGCCGGGCTAGCAGGGATGAACACCGGGGAGCTGTTTTTT,CASSQAGLAGMNTGELFF
TRBJ2-5,few,TRBV5-1,NA,TGCGCCAGCAGCTTGGAGGGCCTCCAGGCGTTAGAGACCCAGTACTTC,CASSLEGLQALETQYF
TRBJ2-5,NA,TRBV20-1,NA,TGCAGTGCTAGAGCTCTTCCCCAAGAGACCCAGTACTTC,CSARALPQETQYF
TRBJ2-1,once,TRBV29-1,TRBD2,TGCAGCGCTAAGGGGGAGGGACTAGTGTCCCATGAGCAGTTCTTC,CSAKGEGLVSHEQFF
TRBJ2-5,NA,TRBV12-3/TRBV12-4,NA,TGTGCCAGCAGCCAAACAGGGGAGGGAGAGACCCAGTACTTC,CASSQTGEGETQYF
TRBJ2-3,NA,TRBV20-1,NA,TGCAGTGCGTACCGGACAGACCGAATGGATACGCAGTATTTT,CSAYRTDRMDTQYF
TRBJ2-7,NA,TRBV29-1,NA,TGCAGCGTGAGATGGGCAGGGGGGAGTGAGCAGTACTTC,CSVRWAGGSEQYF
TRBJ2-3,NA,TRBV10-3,TRBD2,TGTGCCATCAGTGAGTACTGGCGGGAGAGGTCGAGCACAGATACGCAGTATTTT,CAISEYWRERSSTDTQYF
TRBJ2-7,few,TRBV3-1,NA,TGTGCCAGCAGCCAAGATAAGGGGCGGTATTCCGAGCAGTACTTC,CASSQDKGRYSEQYF
TRBJ1-5,NA,TRBV7-9,NA,TGTGCCAGCAGCTTAGCGCGGGGGAGAGGCAATCAGCCCCAGCATTTT,CASSLARGRGNQPQHF
TRBJ2-7,many,TRBV7-2,NA,TGTGCCAGCACCGCCTGGTGGACATCCGCCGACGAGCAGTACTTC,CASTAWWTSADEQYF
TRBJ2-7,NA,TRBV7-2,NA,TGTGCCAGCAGCTTAGATGTGCCTTTCTACGAGCAGTACTTC,CASSLDVPFYEQYF
TRBJ2-1,NA,TRBV29-1,NA,TGCAGCGTTGAAGGGGCAGGGATGCCCTCCTACAATGAGCAGTTCTTC,CSVEGAGMPSYNEQFF
TRBJ1-4,few,TRBV9,TRBD1,TGTGCCAGCAGCGGCCGGGACAGTGAAAAACTGTTTTTT,CASSGRDSEKLFF
TRBJ2-7,NA,TRBV9,NA,TGTGCCAGCAGCGTAGATCTGGGATCGGGCGAGCAGTACTTC,CASSVDLGSGEQYF
TRBJ2-1,few,TRBV11-1,TRBD2,TGTGCCAGCAGCTTAGCCTTTCTGGGACTAGCGGGGTACAATGAGCAGTTCTTC,CASSLAFLGLAGYNEQFF
TRBJ2-6,many,TRBV5-1,NA,TGCGCCAGCAGCTTGCTTTACTCTGGGGCCAACGTCCTGACTTTC,CASSLLYSGANVLTF
TRBJ2-5,few,TRBV5-1,TRBD2,TGCGCCAGCAGCCAATTGACTAGCGGGGGGCCCTTAGAAGAGACCCAGTACTTC,CASSQLTSGGPLEETQYF
TRBJ1-1,few,TRBV29-1,TRBD1,TGCAGCGCCCTCGGACAGGGCGGAATAATGAACACTGAAGCTTTCTTT,CSALGQGGIMNTEAFF
TRBJ2-7,many,TRBV10-2,TRBD2,TGCGCCAGCAGTGAGTCGTATCCGGGACTAGCGGGCTCCTACGAGCAGTACTTC,CASSESYPGLAGSYEQYF
TRBJ1-1,NA,TRBV6-1,TRBD1,TGTGCCAGCAACCCAGGGGACAGTTGGGGCGCCGTCGGGGAAGCTTTCTTT,CASNPGDSWGAVGEAFF